The text below deals with one T cell receptor beta chain. V lost 1 base to trimming and J lost 3 bases, with 10 bases between them. The V gene's germline CDR1 is MDHEN and CDR2 SYDVKM. This CDR3 region has 14 residues. Data came from immunoSEQ multiplex PCR; TCRdb stores just in-frame clones and leaves some out. Among approximately 2.1 million clones listed, roughly 93% were seen once. This sample is drawn from a study of shared clonotypes between healthy human individuals. This TCR was recovered from a man between 18 and 35 years old in good health. Some clones in this sample may be carry-over from other donors' samples. J is TRBJ2-7 and V is TRBV28; D is uncertain. Material: naive CD4+ T cells from PBMCs. Subset here: CD45RA+ positively selected. DNA for the CDR3: TGTGCCAGCAGTTTATCCGGGTCTGACTACGAGCAGTACTTC. As protein: CASSLSGSDYEQYF.